This T cell receptor (beta chain) was captured in a study of cytomegalovirus exposure and HLA in healthy donors. Looked up from germline, CDR1 is LNHDA and CDR2 is SQIVND (reference sequence). V dropped 1 base and J dropped 4 bases, with 12 bases sitting between them. The CDR3 runs 15 residues. Notes on the study in general: Cytomegalovirus-associated TCR beta chains were listed, numbering roughly 150. For TCR beta chains, V- and J-gene trimming was later linked to a missense DCLRE1C variant. Cytomegalovirus status was reportedly diagnosed by the classifier with high sensitivity and specificity. The study carried out a later analysis of TCR beta sequences. It associated 15,000 to 20,000 of them with specific HLA alleles at a false discovery rate of 0.05.

PCR amplification relied on 60 Vbeta primers (plus 13 Jbeta primers). TCRdb's copy holds only in-frame clones and misses some; the assay was immunoSEQ multiplex PCR. The table has 100,000 or so clones, about 63% seen once. About this clone itself: Its antigen is undetermined.

The chain recombines TRBV19 with TRBJ2-3, with TRBD2 as a possible D gene (6 bases). The TCR sequence derives from a woman aged 25 to 45 in good health and CMV-seronegative. Sequencing used PBMCs. This chain's CDR3 is CASSIGTNRADTQYF. Here the CDR3 DNA reads TGTGCCAGTAGTATAGGGACTAACAGAGCAGATACGCAGTATTTT.